Shown below are 32 T cell receptor beta chains from a single sample sequenced in a study of PD-1 blockade in classical Hodgkin lymphoma (dated by TCRdb to about 2020). The time point label for this specimen denotes: cycle 1 day 1 (C1D1), immediately before nivolumab initiation. Every trial patient had relapsed following autologous stem cell transplantation, and prior brentuximab vedotin exposure was what differed among cohorts A, B and C. The library was produced with the immunoSEQ multiplex PCR assay. Imported from immuneACCESS, the table was reduced by TCRdb to in-frame sequences with V and J called. These copies leave out some clones; in studies compared against another copy, an unresolved V gene accounts for under half, and the cause of the remainder is not known. The sample records 65,000 to 95,000 clones, approximately 91% of which are singletons. The ten largest clones capture approximately 22% of the sample.

This material consisted of peripheral blood mononuclear cells (PBMCs), taken at baseline. Receptor source: a human donor with classical Hodgkin lymphoma.

This sequence joins TRBV5-6 and TRBJ2-7, with D possibly being TRBD1 (6 bases). Per germline, CDR1 SGHDT and CDR2 YYEEEE. V was cut by 0 bases and J by 6 bases, with 13 bases left in between. CDR3 length: 14 residues. As DNA, the CDR3 is TGTGCCAGCAGCTTGGCAGGGGAAAGATTCGAGCAGTACTTC. Its protein product is CASSLAGERFEQYF.

This chain uses TRBV28 with TRBJ1-1; D unclear. CDR1 and CDR2 from the germline V gene are MDHEN and SYDVKM. V was clipped by 5 bases and J by 5 bases, with 12 bases between them. The CDR3 is 13 residues long. The CDR3 DNA is TGTGCCAGCAGTGACCGGGGTCGGACTGAAGCTTTCTTT. This codes for CASSDRGRTEAFF.

The chain combines TRBV11-3 with TRBJ1-1; D is uncertain. Germline V gene sequence: CDR1 SGHNT, CDR2 YENEEA. The CDR3 consists of 12 residues. Trimming stripped 3 bases from V and 5 bases from J, with 7 bases between. CDR3 in amino acids: CASSFTETEAFF. Written as DNA, the CDR3 is TGTGCCAGCAGCTTCACTGAGACTGAAGCTTTCTTT.

V gene TRBV13 combines with J gene TRBJ2-7; D is possibly TRBD1 (5 bases). Germline V lookup: CDR1 PRHDT, CDR2 FYEKMQ (reference sequence). The CDR3 extends over 15 amino acids. The ends were cut back, 5 bases at V and 6 bases at J, with 20 bases in the middle. In nucleotides, the CDR3 is TGTGCCAGCAGCCCAGCGAGGACAAACGCTATCGAGCAGTACTTC. Encoded protein: CASSPARTNAIEQYF.

The J gene is TRBJ2-7, the V gene TRBV4-1; 11 bases map to TRBD2. V shed 6 bases, J shed 2 bases, and the junction held 3 bases outside the gene matches. CDR1 MGHRA and CDR2 YSYEKL come from the germline V gene. The CDR3 is 14 amino acids. CDR3 sequence reads: CASRSGLAAYEQYF. DNA of the CDR3: TGCGCCAGCAGATCGGGACTAGCGGCCTACGAGCAGTACTTC.

The chain employs TRBV6-1 and TRBJ2-1; D gene ambiguous. Per germline, CDR1 MNHNS and CDR2 SASEGT. This CDR3 is built from 18 residues. With 1 base removed from V and 0 bases from J, the gap between germline ends came to 16 bases. CDR3 protein: CASSEEVVGSSSYNEQFF. CDR3 bases: TGTGCCAGCAGTGAAGAGGTGGTGGGCTCCAGCTCCTACAATGAGCAGTTCTTC.

This clone was seen many times. The chain recombines TRBV2 with TRBJ2-7; no firm D call. This CDR3 comprises 13 residues. The germline gives CDR1 SNHLY, CDR2 FYNNEI. Deletions cut 8 bases from V and 2 bases from J, with 13 bases between. This CDR3 reads CASAALGTYEQYF. In DNA form, the CDR3 reads TGTGCCAGCGCAGCTCTGGGTACCTACGAGCAGTACTTC.

This chain links TRBV30 with TRBJ1-1, with a weak D call TRBD1 (6 bases). This CDR3 is 14 amino acids long. Trimming took off 2 bases at V and 3 bases at J, with 13 bases between the two ends. The germline V gene has CDR1 GTSNPN and CDR2 SVGIG (reference sequence). The CDR3 region has the DNA TGTGCCTGGAGTCTCTGGGGGCATTACACTGAAGCTTTCTTT. Its protein is CAWSLWGHYTEAFF.

This clone was seen just once. The V call is TRBV19, the J call TRBJ1-1; D perhaps matches TRBD1 (6 bases). The CDR3 has 13 amino acids. Trimming shortened V by 3 bases and J by 4 bases, and 9 bases separated the two germline ends. Germline CDR1 is LNHDA and CDR2 is SQIVND (reference sequence). DNA for the CDR3: TGTGCCAGTAGTATTAGGGGGTTCACTGAAGCTTTCTTT. Translation: CASSIRGFTEAFF.

The CDR3 loop is CSVFRSNAGELFF. The CDR3, as DNA: TGCAGCGTTTTCCGGTCCAACGCCGGGGAGCTGTTTTTT. This sequence joins TRBV29-1 and TRBJ2-2; D remains unclear. This CDR3 has 13 amino acids. Trimming shortened V by 5 bases and J by 6 bases, and 13 bases separated the two germline ends. Germline CDR1 SQVTM, CDR2 ANQGSEA.

This chain links TRBV19 with TRBJ2-1, with 9 bases that match TRBD2. The germline gives CDR1 LNHDA, CDR2 SQIVND (reference sequence). V lost 7 bases to trimming and J lost 9 bases; unmatched junction nucleotides: 13. There are 15 residues in the CDR3. DNA for the CDR3: TGTGCCAGTACCTCCGCCTGGAGCGGGAGGACTGAGCAGTTCTTC. Its protein product is CASTSAWSGRTEQFF.

V is TRBV11-2 and J is TRBJ2-7; 10 bases match TRBD2. After removal of 3 bases from V and 5 bases from J, the junction contained 7 bases not matched to a gene. The CDR3 extends over 15 amino acids. The germline gives CDR1 SGHAT, CDR2 FQNNGV. The CDR3 region has the DNA TGTGCCAGCAGCTTCGGTAGCGGGAGGTTCAACGAGCAGTACTTC. Protein sequence: CASSFGSGRFNEQYF.

This clone showed up just a few times. The rearrangement joins TRBV5-1 to TRBJ2-2; D uncertain. Between the trimmed V and J ends, which lost 0 bases and 6 bases, there was a span of 6 bases. From germline, CDR1 is SGHRS and CDR2 YFSETQ. The CDR3 extends over 13 amino acids. The DNA for the CDR3 is TGCGCCAGCAGCTTGGACAGCGCCGGGGAGCTGTTTTTT. Amino acid sequence: CASSLDSAGELFF.

This rearrangement joins TRBV5-1 to TRBJ1-1; D not resolved. This CDR3 has 15 residues. CDR1 and CDR2 from the germline V gene are SGHRS and YFSETQ. The V and J ends lost 0 bases and 5 bases respectively, with 14 bases between them. CDR3 amino acids: CASSLGSGSETEAFF. DNA of the CDR3: TGCGCCAGCAGCTTGGGATCGGGGAGTGAAACTGAAGCTTTCTTT. The full variable domain, its missing parts supplied by reference TRBV5-1 and TRBJ1-1, is KAGVTQTPRYLIKTRGQQVTLSCSPISGHRSVSWYQQTPGQGLQFLFEYFSETQRNKGNFPGRFSGRQFSNSRSEMNVSTLELGDSALYLCASSLGSGSETEAFFGQGTRLTVV.

The V and J genes are TRBV29-1 and TRBJ2-3; 8 bases line up with TRBD2. The CDR3 has 13 amino acids. CDR1 and CDR2 (germline): SQVTM, ANQGSEA. Trimming cost V 3 bases and J 6 bases; bases outside gene matches: 5. The CDR3 loop is CSVDGSGSDTQYF. The CDR3 DNA reads TGCAGCGTTGACGGAAGCGGGAGCGATACGCAGTATTTT.

This chain joins TRBV5-1 and TRBJ2-7, with 7 nucleotides matching TRBD1. With V trimmed by 4 bases and J by 4 bases, 8 bases remained unmatched. The length of the CDR3 is 14 residues. Germline assignment: CDR1 SGHRS and CDR2 YFSETQ. The CDR3 loop is CASSTTGNDYEQYF. The CDR3 DNA reads as TGCGCCAGCAGCACGACAGGGAACGATTACGAGCAGTACTTC.

V gene TRBV19 combines with J gene TRBJ2-3; D possibly corresponds to TRBD2 (6 bases). Germline-derived CDR1 and CDR2 are LNHDA and SQIVND (reference sequence). CDR3 size: 13 residues. Trimming left V 11 bases short and J 5 bases short, with 17 bases between. This CDR3 reads CALQWEAEDTQYF. The CDR3 DNA reads as TGTGCCCTTCAATGGGAGGCCGAAGATACGCAGTATTTT. Drawing the rest from reference TRBV19 and TRBJ2-3, the complete variable domain is DGGITQSPKYLFRKEGQNVTLSCEQNLNHDAMYWYRQDPGQGLRLIYYSQIVNDFQKGDIAEGYSVSREKKESFPLTVTSAQKNPTAFYLCALQWEAEDTQYFGPGTRLTVL.

This clone showed up just a few times. V usage is TRBV20-1 and J usage is TRBJ2-1; D is possibly TRBD2 (6 bases). The CDR3 sequence is 11 residues long. Germline V CDR1 and CDR2: DFQATT, SNEGSKA (reference sequence). The ends were cut back, 6 bases at V and 12 bases at J, with 15 bases in the middle. This chain's CDR3 is CSAYSGTLQFF. The CDR3 DNA reads TGCAGTGCGTACTCCGGGACTCTGCAGTTCTTC.

The chain has TRBV6-6 and TRBJ1-1; possible D gene TRBD1, 5 bases. Trimming took off 6 bases at V and 3 bases at J, with 17 bases between the two ends. Germline CDR1 and CDR2: MNHNY and SVGAGI (reference sequence). This CDR3 spans 15 amino acids. DNA for the CDR3: TGTGCCAGCAGACAATCAGGGAGTAGCTACACTGAAGCTTTCTTT. Translation gives CASRQSGSSYTEAFF.

V is TRBV12-5 and J is TRBJ1-2; D gene ambiguous. The germline gives CDR1 LGHNT, CDR2 FRNRAP. The CDR3 has 15 amino acids. Trimming took 0 bases from V and 3 from J, leaving 11 bases between them. The CDR3 region has the DNA TGTGCTAGTGGTTTGGTACTGGGTACGGACTATGGCTACACCTTC. This codes for CASGLVLGTDYGYTF.

The gene calls are TRBV18 and TRBJ1-1; TRBD1 is a possible D gene (5 bases). Germline V gene sequence: CDR1 KGHSH, CDR2 LQKENI. The length of the CDR3 is 14 residues. V was clipped by 2 bases and J by 1 base, with 8 bases between them. This CDR3 is CASSPRQQNTEAFF. The DNA for the CDR3 is TGTGCCAGCTCACCAAGACAGCAGAACACTGAAGCTTTCTTT.

The chain recombines TRBV11-2 with TRBJ2-1, with 7 bases aligning to TRBD2. The CDR3 contains 14 residues. Germline-derived CDR1 and CDR2 are SGHAT and FQNNGV. J gave up 9 bases and V 5 bases, and 10 bases lay outside the gene matches. The CDR3 nucleotides are TGTGCCAGCAGCCCCGCTCTAGCGGCCGTTGAGCAGTTCTTC. It encodes CASSPALAAVEQFF.

V and J are TRBV14 and TRBJ2-1; tentatively, D is TRBD1 or TRBD2 (6 bases each). V was cut by 5 bases and J by 10 bases, with 18 bases left in between. CDR1 and CDR2 (germline): SGHDN, FVKESK. This CDR3 contains 14 residues. The DNA of the CDR3 is TGTGCCAGCAGCGACCGACGGGGGCGCTCCGAGCAGTTCTTC. Translated, it gives CASSDRRGRSEQFF. Supplemented by reference TRBV14 and TRBJ2-1, the full variable domain reads EAGVTQFPSHSVIEKGQTVTLRCDPISGHDNLYWYRRVMGKEIKFLLHFVKESKQDESGMPNNRFLAERTGGTYSTLKVQPAELEDSGVYFCASSDRRGRSEQFFGPGTRLTVL.

V and J are TRBV19 and TRBJ1-2, with TRBD1 matching over 9 bases. This CDR3 has 15 amino acids. Per germline, CDR1 LNHDA and CDR2 SQIVND (reference sequence). J was trimmed by 8 bases and V by 6 bases; bases with no gene match: 13. The CDR3 protein is CASSHARDRVGGYTF. CDR3 sequence (DNA): TGTGCCAGTAGCCACGCCCGGGACAGGGTAGGCGGCTACACCTTC.

This chain connects TRBV11-2 to TRBJ1-3; TRBD1 matches at 9 bases. With V trimmed by 3 bases and J by 2 bases, 11 bases remained unmatched. CDR1 and CDR2 from the germline V gene are SGHAT and FQNNGV. CDR3 length equals 18 residues. The CDR3 loop is CASSLPLYRGPTGNTIYF. CDR3 bases: TGTGCCAGCAGCTTGCCTTTGTACAGGGGGCCAACTGGAAACACCATATATTTT.

The genes are TRBV7-2 and TRBJ1-1; 9 bases are shared with TRBD1. The germline CDR1 and CDR2 sequences are SGHTA and FQGNSA. The CDR3 is 16 residues long. Unmatched junction bases numbered 6, after V lost 0 bases and J lost 4 bases. Here the CDR3 reads CASSLAATGGLTEAFF. CDR3 DNA sequence: TGTGCCAGCAGCTTAGCGGCCACAGGGGGCCTCACTGAAGCTTTCTTT.

This clone occurred once. V and J are TRBV5-1 and TRBJ2-3; 7 positions agree with TRBD2. The V and J ends lost 4 bases and 0 bases, in that order; junction bases with no gene match: 8. Germline V gives CDR1 SGHRS, CDR2 YFSETQ. This CDR3 has 16 amino acids. The CDR3 here is CASSTSSGASTDTQYF. The CDR3 coding sequence is TGCGCCAGCAGCACCTCTAGCGGAGCCAGCACAGATACGCAGTATTTT.

This sequence joins TRBV14 and TRBJ1-3; 8 bases align to TRBD1. Per germline, CDR1 SGHDN and CDR2 FVKESK. J was trimmed by 1 base and V by 2 bases; bases with no gene match: 4. This CDR3 is built from 16 residues. Written as DNA, the CDR3 is TGTGCCAGCAGCCAATTTACAGGGGGTTCTGGAAACACCATATATTTT. Its protein is CASSQFTGGSGNTIYF. The complete variable domain, with remaining parts taken from reference TRBV14 and TRBJ1-3, reads EAGVTQFPSHSVIEKGQTVTLRCDPISGHDNLYWYRRVMGKEIKFLLHFVKESKQDESGMPNNRFLAERTGGTYSTLKVQPAELEDSGVYFCASSQFTGGSGNTIYFGEGSWLTVV.

This rearrangement joins TRBV5-1 to TRBJ1-3, with no clear D. Trimming cost V 5 bases and J 4 bases, with 13 bases left between them. The CDR3 runs to 14 residues. Looked up from germline, CDR1 is SGHRS and CDR2 is YFSETQ. The CDR3 is CASREEAGGNTIYF. The CDR3 DNA sequence: TGCGCCAGCAGGGAAGAAGCGGGGGGAAACACCATATATTTT.

The chain is built from TRBV5-1 and TRBJ2-7, with D hard to call. The CDR3 covers 14 residues. V was pared by 1 base and J by 2 bases, with 10 bases between. The V gene's germline CDR1 is SGHRS and CDR2 YFSETQ. DNA for the CDR3: TGCGCCAGCAGCTTGATCGTCAGCGCCTACGAGCAGTACTTC. Translation: CASSLIVSAYEQYF. Based on the CDR3 plus reference TRBV5-1 and TRBJ2-7, the full variable domain is KAGVTQTPRYLIKTRGQQVTLSCSPISGHRSVSWYQQTPGQGLQFLFEYFSETQRNKGNFPGRFSGRQFSNSRSEMNVSTLELGDSALYLCASSLIVSAYEQYFGPGTRLTVT.

Here the CDR3 reads CASSSGTSGIQETQYF. The CDR3 DNA sequence: TGCGCCAGCAGCTCCGGGACTAGCGGGATTCAAGAGACCCAGTACTTC. This chain links TRBV5-1 with TRBJ2-5, with TRBD2 identical over 13 bases. Germline CDR1 reads SGHRS; CDR2 reads YFSETQ. The length of the CDR3 is 16 residues. Losses at the gene ends were 3 bases for V and 2 bases for J; bases not matched to a gene: 4.

The J gene is TRBJ1-2, the V gene TRBV6-5, with no clear D. The CDR3 is made up of 13 amino acids. Trimming removed 6 bases at V and 2 bases at J, with 10 bases between. CDR1 and CDR2 (germline): MNHEY, SVGAGI. The CDR3 sequence is CASSYGRNYGYTF. The CDR3 DNA reads as TGTGCCAGCAGCTACGGGCGGAACTATGGCTACACCTTC.